This T cell receptor (beta chain) was obtained from a study of T cells in Graves' hyperthyroidism and ophthalmopathy. Exclusions: uncontrolled infection, other autoimmune disease, pregnancy, lactation. Clinical symptoms, serum thyroxine, TRAb, thyroid ultrasound and orbital computed tomography informed diagnoses. Findings and caveats of the study: The model identified upcoming ophthalmopathy a median approximately six months ahead of onset. Ophthalmopathy was separated from stable hyperthyroidism by a 13 V-J model.

J was trimmed by 6 bases and V by 6 bases; bases with no gene match: 5. From germline, CDR1 is MDHEN and CDR2 SYDVKM. The CDR3 is 13 amino acids. Amplified regions were TCR beta CDR3 sequences from RNA transcripts. A set of HTBI primers served as the primers for a first-round RT-PCR of the TCR CDR3. Using its own MiXCR run on the multiplex PCR reads, TCRdb lists one record per CDR3 protein. Here the sample spans around 620,000 distinct CDR3 sequences, just over 45% being singletons. Regarding this clonotype: No antigen is known for it.

V gene TRBV28 combines with J gene TRBJ1-5, with TRBD1 matching over 7 bases. The TCR sequence derives from an adult woman with Graves' disease, either hyperthyroidism or ophthalmopathy (not recorded which). Source material: peripheral blood or thyroid tissue (not recorded which). CDR3 sequence reads: CASRRGPPQPQHF. Here the CDR3 DNA reads TGTGCCAGCAGAAGGGGGCCTCCTCAGCCCCAGCATTTT. The variable domain in full, with the rest retrieved from reference TRBV28 and TRBJ1-5, is DVKVTQSSRYLVKRTGEKVFLECVQDMDHENMFWYRQDPGLGLRLIYFSYDVKMKEKGDIPEGYSVSREKKERFSLILESASTNQTSMYLCASRRGPPQPQHFGDGTRLSIL.